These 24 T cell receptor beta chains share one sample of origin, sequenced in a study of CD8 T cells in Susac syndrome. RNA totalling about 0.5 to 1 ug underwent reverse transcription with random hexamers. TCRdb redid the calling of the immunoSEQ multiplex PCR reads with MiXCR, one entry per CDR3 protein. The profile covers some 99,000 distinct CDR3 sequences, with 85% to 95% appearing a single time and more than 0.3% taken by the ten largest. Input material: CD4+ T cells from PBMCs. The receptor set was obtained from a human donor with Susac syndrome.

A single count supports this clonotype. CDR3 DNA: TGCAGCCCTTTACAGGTTACCTCTAGCACAGATACGCAGTATTTT. Amino acid sequence: CSPLQVTSSTDTQYF. This sequence joins TRBV20-1 and TRBJ2-3, with a possible D match to TRBD1 (5 bases). CDR3 length: 15 residues. Per the germline V gene, CDR1 is DFQATT and CDR2 is SNEGSKA (reference sequence).

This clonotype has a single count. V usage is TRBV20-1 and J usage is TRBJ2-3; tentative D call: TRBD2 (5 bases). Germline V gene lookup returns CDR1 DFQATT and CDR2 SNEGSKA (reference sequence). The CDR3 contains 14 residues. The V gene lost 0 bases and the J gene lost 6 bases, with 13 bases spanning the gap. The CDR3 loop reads CSARDQPTRDTQYF. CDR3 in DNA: TGCAGTGCTAGAGATCAGCCTACTAGGGATACGCAGTATTTT.

The DNA for the CDR3 is TGTGCCAGCAGTTTCTCAGGCTCACGAGAAAAACTGTTTTTT. It encodes CASSFSGSREKLFF. The gene calls are TRBV6-5 and TRBJ1-4; D is unclear. The CDR3 runs 14 residues. The V gene lost 4 bases and the J gene lost 8 bases, with 14 bases spanning the gap. Germline assignment: CDR1 MNHEY and CDR2 SVGAGI.

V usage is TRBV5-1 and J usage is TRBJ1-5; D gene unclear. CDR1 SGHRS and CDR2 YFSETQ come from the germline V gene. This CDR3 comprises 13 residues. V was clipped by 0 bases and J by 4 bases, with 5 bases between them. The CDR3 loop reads CASSLDMNQPQHF. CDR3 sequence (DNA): TGCGCCAGCAGCTTGGACATGAATCAGCCCCAGCATTTT.

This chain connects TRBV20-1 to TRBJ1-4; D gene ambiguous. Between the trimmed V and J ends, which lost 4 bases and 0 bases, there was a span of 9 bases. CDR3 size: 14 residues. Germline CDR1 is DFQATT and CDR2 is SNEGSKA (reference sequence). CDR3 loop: CSAKDGATNEKLFF. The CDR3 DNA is TGCAGTGCTAAGGATGGGGCAACTAATGAAAAACTGTTTTTT.

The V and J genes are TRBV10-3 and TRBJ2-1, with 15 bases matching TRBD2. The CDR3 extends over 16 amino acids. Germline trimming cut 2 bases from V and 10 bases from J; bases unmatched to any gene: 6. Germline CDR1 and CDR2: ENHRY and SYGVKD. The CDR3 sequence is CAISETGTSGGQEQFF. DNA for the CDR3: TGTGCCATCAGTGAGACCGGGACTAGCGGGGGGCAAGAGCAGTTCTTC.

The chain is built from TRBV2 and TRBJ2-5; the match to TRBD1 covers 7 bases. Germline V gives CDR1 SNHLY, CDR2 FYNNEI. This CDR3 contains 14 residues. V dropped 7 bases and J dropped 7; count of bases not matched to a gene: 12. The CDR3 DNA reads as TGTGCCAGCACCCCGCAGACAGGGAGAGGGACCCAGTACTTC. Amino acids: CASTPQTGRGTQYF.

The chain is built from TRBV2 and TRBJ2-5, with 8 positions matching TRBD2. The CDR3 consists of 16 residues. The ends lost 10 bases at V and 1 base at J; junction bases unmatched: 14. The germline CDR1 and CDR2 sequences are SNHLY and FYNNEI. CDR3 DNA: TGTGCCACCTTAAAAATAGCGGGGACCGCCCAAGAGACCCAGTACTTC. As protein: CATLKIAGTAQETQYF.

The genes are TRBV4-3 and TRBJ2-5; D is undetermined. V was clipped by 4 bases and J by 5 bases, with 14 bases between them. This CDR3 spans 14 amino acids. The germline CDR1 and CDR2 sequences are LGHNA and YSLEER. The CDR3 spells CASSLRSQVETQYF. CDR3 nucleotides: TGCGCCAGCAGCCTCAGATCGCAGGTGGAGACCCAGTACTTC.

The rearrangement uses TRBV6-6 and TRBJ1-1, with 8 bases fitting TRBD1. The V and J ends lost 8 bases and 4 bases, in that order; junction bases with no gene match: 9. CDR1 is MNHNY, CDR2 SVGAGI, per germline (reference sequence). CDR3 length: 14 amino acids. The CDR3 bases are TGTGCCAGCGATGTCAGGGGGCTGAGCACTGAAGCTTTCTTT. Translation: CASDVRGLSTEAFF.

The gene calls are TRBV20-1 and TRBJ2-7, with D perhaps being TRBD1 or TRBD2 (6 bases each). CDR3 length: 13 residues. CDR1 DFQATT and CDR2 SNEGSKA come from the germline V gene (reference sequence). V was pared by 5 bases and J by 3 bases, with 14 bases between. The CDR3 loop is CSAGLGGYYEQYF. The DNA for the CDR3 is TGCAGTGCTGGCCTGGGGGGCTACTACGAGCAGTACTTC.

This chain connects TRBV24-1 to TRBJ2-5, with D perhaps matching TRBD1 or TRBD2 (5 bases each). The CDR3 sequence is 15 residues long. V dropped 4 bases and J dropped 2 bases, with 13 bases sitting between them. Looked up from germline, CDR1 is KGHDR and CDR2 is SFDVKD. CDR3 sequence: CATSDRDVLQETQYF. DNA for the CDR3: TGTGCCACCAGTGACCGGGACGTCCTTCAAGAGACCCAGTACTTC.

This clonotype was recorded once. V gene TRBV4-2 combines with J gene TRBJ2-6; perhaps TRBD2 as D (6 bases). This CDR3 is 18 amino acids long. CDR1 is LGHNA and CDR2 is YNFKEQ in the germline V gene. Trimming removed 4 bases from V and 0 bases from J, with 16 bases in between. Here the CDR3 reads CASSLTTRGNSGANVLTF. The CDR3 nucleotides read TGTGCCAGCAGCCTCACGACGCGGGGTAACTCTGGGGCCAACGTCCTGACTTTC.

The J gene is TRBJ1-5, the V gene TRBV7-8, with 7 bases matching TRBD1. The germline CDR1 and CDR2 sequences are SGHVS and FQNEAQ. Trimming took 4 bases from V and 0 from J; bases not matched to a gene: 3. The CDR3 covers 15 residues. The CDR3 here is CASSSQGNSNQPQHF. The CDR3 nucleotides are TGTGCCAGCAGCTCACAGGGGAATAGCAATCAGCCCCAGCATTTT.

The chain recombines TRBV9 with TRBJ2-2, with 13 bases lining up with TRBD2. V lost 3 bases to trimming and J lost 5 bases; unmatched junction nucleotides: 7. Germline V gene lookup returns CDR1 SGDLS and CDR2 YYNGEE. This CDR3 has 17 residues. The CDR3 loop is CASSATLAGGPTGELFF. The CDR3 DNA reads TGTGCCAGCAGCGCCACACTAGCGGGGGGGCCTACCGGGGAGCTGTTTTTT.

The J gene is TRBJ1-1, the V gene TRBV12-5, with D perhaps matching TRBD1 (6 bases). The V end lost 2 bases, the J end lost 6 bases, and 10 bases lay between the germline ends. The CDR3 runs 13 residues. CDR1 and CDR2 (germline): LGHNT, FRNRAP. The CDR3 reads CASGLRDTAEAFF. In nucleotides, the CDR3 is TGTGCTAGTGGTTTGAGGGACACCGCTGAAGCTTTCTTT.

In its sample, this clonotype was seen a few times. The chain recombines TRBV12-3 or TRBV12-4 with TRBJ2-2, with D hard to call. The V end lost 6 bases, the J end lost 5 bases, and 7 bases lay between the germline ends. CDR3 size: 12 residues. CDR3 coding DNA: TGTGCCAGCAGCCCCGGGACCGGGGAGCTGTTTTTT. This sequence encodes CASSPGTGELFF.

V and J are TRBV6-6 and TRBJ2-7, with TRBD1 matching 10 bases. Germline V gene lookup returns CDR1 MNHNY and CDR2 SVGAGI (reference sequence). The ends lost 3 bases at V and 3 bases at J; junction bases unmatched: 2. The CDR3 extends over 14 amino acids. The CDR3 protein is CASSYGDRGYEQYF. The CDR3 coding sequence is TGTGCCAGCAGTTATGGGGACAGGGGCTACGAGCAGTACTTC.

The DNA for the CDR3 is TGTGCCAGCAGCTTAACCCGGGACAACGCCTACGAGCAGTACTTC. Translated, it gives CASSLTRDNAYEQYF. The chain uses TRBV7-2 and TRBJ2-7; maybe TRBD1 (6 bases). Germline V gives CDR1 SGHTA, CDR2 FQGNSA. The CDR3 is made up of 15 amino acids. V lost 2 bases, J lost 2 bases, and 13 bases lay in between.

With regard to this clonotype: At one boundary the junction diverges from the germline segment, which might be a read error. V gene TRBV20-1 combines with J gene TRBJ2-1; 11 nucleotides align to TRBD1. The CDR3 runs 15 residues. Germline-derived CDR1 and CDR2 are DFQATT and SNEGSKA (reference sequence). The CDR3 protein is CTGTGGVGSYNEQFF. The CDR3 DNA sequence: TGTACCGGGACAGGGGGTGTCGGCTCCTACAATGAGCAGTTCTTC.

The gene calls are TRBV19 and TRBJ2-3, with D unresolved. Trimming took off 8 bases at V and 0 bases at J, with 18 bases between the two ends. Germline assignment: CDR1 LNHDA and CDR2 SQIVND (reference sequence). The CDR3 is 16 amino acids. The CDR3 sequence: CASSPLSFGSTDTQYF. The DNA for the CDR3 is TGTGCCAGTTCCCCCCTTAGCTTCGGTAGCACAGATACGCAGTATTTT.

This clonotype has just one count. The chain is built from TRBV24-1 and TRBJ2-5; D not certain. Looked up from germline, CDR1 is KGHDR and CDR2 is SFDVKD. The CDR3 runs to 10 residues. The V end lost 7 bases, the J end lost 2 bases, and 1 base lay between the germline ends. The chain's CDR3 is CATRQETQYF. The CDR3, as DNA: TGTGCCACCAGGCAAGAGACCCAGTACTTC.

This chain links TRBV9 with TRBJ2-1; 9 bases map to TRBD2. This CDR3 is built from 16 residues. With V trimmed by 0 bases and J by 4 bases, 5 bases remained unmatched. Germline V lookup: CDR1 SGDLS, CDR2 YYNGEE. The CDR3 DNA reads TGTGCCAGCAGCGTAGGTGTAGCGGGGGCTTACAATGAGCAGTTCTTC. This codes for CASSVGVAGAYNEQFF.

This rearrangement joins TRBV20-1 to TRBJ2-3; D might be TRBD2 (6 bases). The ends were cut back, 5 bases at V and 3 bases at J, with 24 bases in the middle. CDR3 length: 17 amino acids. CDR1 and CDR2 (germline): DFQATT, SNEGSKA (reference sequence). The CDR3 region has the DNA TGCAGTGCTTACCTTTACTCACGACTAGAAATTACAGATACGCAGTATTTT. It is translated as CSAYLYSRLEITDTQYF.